A selection of T cell receptor beta chains follows, all from one sample in a study of blood T cell repertoires in COVID-19. Data came from immunoSEQ multiplex PCR; TCRdb stores just in-frame clones and leaves some out. The sample contains about 60,000 clones, approximately 80% of which appear only once. Sequenced material: peripheral blood. These receptors came from a man aged 25 to 40 with COVID-19, enrolled during active disease. The CDR3 runs from the conserved cysteine through the conserved F or W. A D gene is named only where the DNA matches it firmly. Clone size is shown for a subset of rows, as once, few, many or a class of expanded clone.

D gene,V gene,clone size,J gene,CDR3 DNA,CDR3 protein
-,TRBV10-3,-,TRBJ1-1,TGTGCCATCAGTGATCTTGTGAGATCCCCTGAAGCTTTCTTT,CAISDLVRSPEAFF
-,TRBV5-8,-,TRBJ2-7,TGTGCCAGCAGCTTGGCCAATCCAGGGATGTACGAGCAGTACTTC,CASSLANPGMYEQYF
TRBD1,TRBV7-9,-,TRBJ1-1,TGTGCCAGCAGCCCCCGGACAGGGACAGCCACTGAAGCTTTCTTT,CASSPRTGTATEAFF
-,TRBV2,few,TRBJ2-7,TGTGCCAGCACGGCGAGAGAGGTCGAGCAGTACTTC,CASTAREVEQYF
-,TRBV28,once,TRBJ1-4,TGTGCCAGCAGTTTAAGACAGTATAGAGAAAAACTGTTTTTT,CASSLRQYREKLFF
-,TRBV14,-,TRBJ2-1,TGTGCCAGCAGCCAAGGGGCGGGACTGAGGAACAATGAGCAGTTCTTC,CASSQGAGLRNNEQFF
-,TRBV5-1,-,TRBJ1-1,TGCGCCAGCAGCTTGGCCGACAGAATGAACACTGAAGCTTTCTTT,CASSLADRMNTEAFF
TRBD1,TRBV24-1,-,TRBJ1-1,TGTGCCACCCGGAGCACCAAAGGGGGCGCTGAAGCTTTCTTT,CATRSTKGGAEAFF
TRBD1,TRBV4-2,-,TRBJ1-2,TGTGCCAGCAGCCAAGATAGGACAGGGGTACATGGCTACACCTTC,CASSQDRTGVHGYTF
-,TRBV19,-,TRBJ1-1,TGTGCCAGTAGTATAGGAAATCCAGGAATGAACACTGAAGCTTTCTTT,CASSIGNPGMNTEAFF
-,TRBV4-1,-,TRBJ2-7,TGCGCCAGCAGCCACGTACAGGGAGTGGTGGGCTACGAGCAGTACTTC,CASSHVQGVVGYEQYF
-,TRBV6-1,-,TRBJ2-3,TGTGCCAGCAGTTATACGGTGGATACGCAGTATTTT,CASSYTVDTQYF